The next 24 T cell receptor beta chains were all read from a single sample in a study of blood T cell repertoires in COVID-19. Using immunoSEQ multiplex PCR, the repertoire was profiled, and TCRdb retains in-frame clones only, with some absent. The sample shows some 400,000 clones, roughly 90% of them seen only once. Sequencing was performed on peripheral blood. Receptors originate from a man younger than 30 with active or convalescent COVID-19.

J is TRBJ1-2 and V is TRBV28; maybe TRBD1 (6 bases). CDR1 MDHEN and CDR2 SYDVKM come from the germline V gene. This CDR3 is 15 amino acids long. Trimming stripped 6 bases from V and 2 bases from J, with 16 bases between. The CDR3 sequence is CASSPAGVRNYGYTF. CDR3 bases: TGTGCCAGCAGCCCTGCAGGGGTAAGAAACTATGGCTACACCTTC.

The V gene is TRBV15, the J gene TRBJ2-7; 7 bases line up with TRBD1. The CDR3 is 13 amino acids. The germline CDR1 and CDR2 sequences are LNHNV and YYDKDF (reference sequence). V gave up 8 bases and J gave up 3 bases; unmatched junction bases: 7. CDR3 protein: CATSGTVGYEQYF. CDR3 bases: TGTGCCACCTCCGGGACAGTGGGCTACGAGCAGTACTTC. Supplemented by reference TRBV15 and TRBJ2-7, the full variable domain reads DAMVIQNPRYQVTQFGKPVTLSCSQTLNHNVMYWYQQKSSQAPKLLFHYYDKDFNNEADTPDNFQSRRPNTSFCFLDIRSPGLGDTAMYLCATSGTVGYEQYFGPGTRLTVT.

This clone was detected a few times. The chain uses TRBV27 and TRBJ1-6; perhaps TRBD1 as D (6 bases). The germline CDR1 and CDR2 sequences are MNHEY and SMNVEV (reference sequence). Trimming shortened V by 5 bases and J by 8 bases, and 22 bases separated the two germline ends. This CDR3 is 17 amino acids long. The CDR3 loop is CASSPITAQGRDSPLHF. CDR3 sequence (DNA): TGTGCCAGCAGTCCTATTACCGCACAGGGTCGGGATTCACCCCTCCACTTT.

On this clone: One end of the junction varies from germline; a read error may be responsible. In nucleotides, the CDR3 is TGTGCCAGCAGCTCGAAAGACCCCTCTGGGGCCAACGTGCTGACTTTC. It is translated as CASSSKDPSGANVLTF. V usage is TRBV7-9 and J usage is TRBJ2-6; tentatively, D is TRBD1 (5 bases). Germline assignment: CDR1 SEHNR and CDR2 FQNEAQ (reference sequence). The length of the CDR3 is 16 residues.

This clone was detected a few times. V and J are TRBV6-5 and TRBJ1-5; TRBD1 matches at 12 bases. V shed 6 bases, J shed 4 bases, and the junction held 4 bases outside the gene matches. CDR3 length equals 15 residues. Looked up from germline, CDR1 is MNHEY and CDR2 is SVGAGI. The CDR3 is CASRGQGALNQPQHF. Written as DNA, the CDR3 is TGTGCCAGCAGGGGACAGGGGGCTCTGAATCAGCCCCAGCATTTT.

For the CDR3, the DNA is TGTGCCAGCAGCCAAGGGGAGTCGGGGAGGCAGCCCCAGCATTTT. Its translation is CASSQGESGRQPQHF. V and J are TRBV3-1 (or the pseudogene TRBV3-2) and TRBJ1-5; D is ambiguous. CDR1 and CDR2 (germline): LGHDT, YNNKEL (reference sequence). This CDR3 has 15 residues. V lost 1 base to trimming and J lost 7 bases, with 14 bases between them.

The chain combines TRBV9 with TRBJ2-3, with D unresolved. Germline V gene sequence: CDR1 SGDLS, CDR2 YYNGEE. There are 13 residues in the CDR3. V shed 3 bases and J shed 4 bases, with 9 bases lying between them. The DNA for the CDR3 is TGTGCCAGCAGCGGGAGATGGGCAGATACGCAGTATTTT. Translated, it gives CASSGRWADTQYF. Complete variable domain (other parts from reference TRBV9 and TRBJ2-3): DSGVTQTPKHLITATGQRVTLRCSPRSGDLSVYWYQQSLDQGLQFLIQYYNGEERAKGNILERFSAQQFPDLHSELNLSSLELGDSALYFCASSGRWADTQYFGPGTRLTVL.

The chain links TRBV7-2 to TRBJ2-3, with TRBD2 as a possible D gene (5 bases). Trimming removed 3 bases at V and 1 base at J, with 8 bases between. The CDR3 loop spans 14 amino acids. Germline CDR1 reads SGHTA; CDR2 reads FQGNSA. In DNA, the CDR3 is TGTGCCAGCAGCTTGACGCGGGGCACAGATACGCAGTATTTT. Translation gives CASSLTRGTDTQYF.

This clone was detected only once. The gene calls are TRBV11-2 and TRBJ2-7; D is perhaps TRBD1 (6 bases). Germline V gene lookup returns CDR1 SGHAT and CDR2 FQNNGV. This CDR3 is 11 amino acids long. V shed 2 bases and J shed 11 bases, with 10 bases lying between them. The CDR3 DNA reads TGTGCCAGCAGCTTAACAGACAGGAAGTACTTC. Translated: CASSLTDRKYF. The complete variable domain, with remaining parts taken from reference TRBV11-2 and TRBJ2-7, reads EAGVAQSPRYKIIEKRQSVAFWCNPISGHATLYWYQQILGQGPKLLIQFQNNGVVDDSQLPKDRFSAERLKGVDSTLKIQPAKLEDSAVYLCASSLTDRKYFGPGTRLTVT.

The count of this clone is one. The rearrangement joins TRBV27 to TRBJ1-5; no reliable D call. The V end lost 3 bases, the J end lost 0 bases, and 9 bases lay between the germline ends. This CDR3 region has 15 residues. Germline V gene sequence: CDR1 MNHEY, CDR2 SMNVEV (reference sequence). The CDR3 loop reads CASSFEALSNQPQHF. CDR3 nucleotides: TGTGCCAGCAGTTTTGAGGCCCTTAGCAATCAGCCCCAGCATTTT.

The rearrangement uses TRBV20-1 and TRBJ1-1; D unresolved. Germline V gene sequence: CDR1 DFQATT, CDR2 SNEGSKA (reference sequence). V gave up 3 bases and J gave up 6 bases, with 8 bases separating them. This CDR3 comprises 11 residues. The CDR3 region has the DNA TGCAGTGCTAGTATCCATCCTGAAGCTTTCTTT. Translating gives CSASIHPEAFF.

CDR3: CASSLDSSYEQYF. The CDR3 DNA reads TGTGCCAGCAGCCTGGACAGCTCCTACGAGCAGTACTTC. The gene calls are TRBV11-3 and TRBJ2-7; D possibly corresponds to TRBD1 (6 bases). V was pared by 5 bases and J by 0 bases, with 8 bases between. CDR1 is SGHNT, CDR2 YENEEA, per germline. The CDR3 spans 13 residues.

The genes are TRBV29-1 and TRBJ1-2; 9 nucleotides line up with TRBD1. Per germline, CDR1 SQVTM and CDR2 ANQGSEA. CDR3 length: 14 amino acids. The J segment lost 8 bases and the V segment lost 6 bases, leaving 13 bases of the junction unmatched. CDR3 sequence reads: CSVVEEQGARGYTF. In DNA, the CDR3 is TGCAGCGTGGTAGAGGAACAGGGGGCACGGGGCTACACCTTC.

V is TRBV3-1 (or the pseudogene TRBV3-2) and J is TRBJ1-6; D may be TRBD1 (5 bases). The V and J ends lost 4 bases and 7 bases respectively, with 20 bases between them. CDR3 length: 17 residues. Germline V gene lookup returns CDR1 LGHDT and CDR2 YNNKEL (reference sequence). The CDR3 sequence is CASSPSGGLRGNSPLHF. The CDR3, as DNA: TGTGCCAGCAGCCCTTCGGGGGGTCTCAGAGGCAATTCACCCCTCCACTTT.

This chain links TRBV19 with TRBJ2-1, with 12 positions matching TRBD1. This CDR3 comprises 15 residues. Per germline, CDR1 LNHDA and CDR2 SQIVND (reference sequence). With V trimmed by 5 bases and J by 6 bases, 5 bases remained unmatched. CDR3 sequence reads: CASSFGTGGFNEQFF. Written as DNA, the CDR3 is TGTGCCAGTAGTTTCGGGACAGGGGGCTTCAATGAGCAGTTCTTC.

The genes are TRBV19 and TRBJ2-1, with 11 bases identical to TRBD2. The CDR3 is made up of 16 amino acids. Looked up from germline, CDR1 is LNHDA and CDR2 is SQIVND (reference sequence). Losses at the gene ends were 4 bases for V and 3 bases for J; bases not matched to a gene: 5. The CDR3 nucleotides are TGTGCCAGTAGTACCCTTACTAGCGGGAGCTACAATGAGCAGTTCTTC. Protein product: CASSTLTSGSYNEQFF.

The gene calls are TRBV3-1 (or the pseudogene TRBV3-2) and TRBJ1-4, with D uncertain. Trimming shortened V by 7 bases and J by 8 bases, and 14 bases separated the two germline ends. Germline V lookup: CDR1 LGHDT, CDR2 YNNKEL (reference sequence). The CDR3 consists of 13 residues. The CDR3 coding sequence is TGTGCCAGCACCCGCATGGGCGTGGAAAAACTGTTTTTT. Translated: CASTRMGVEKLFF.

The J gene is TRBJ1-2, the V gene TRBV19; tentatively, D is TRBD1 (5 bases). The V end lost 5 bases, the J end lost 7 bases, and 8 bases lay between the germline ends. CDR1 LNHDA and CDR2 SQIVND come from the germline V gene (reference sequence). This CDR3 is built from 11 residues. The CDR3 coding sequence is TGTGCCAGTAGTTCCAGGGTTGGCTACACCTTC. It yields the protein CASSSRVGYTF.

V usage is TRBV28 and J usage is TRBJ2-4, with 13 bases matching TRBD2. CDR3 length: 18 amino acids. Losses at the gene ends were 6 bases for V and 0 bases for J; bases not matched to a gene: 8. CDR1 is MDHEN, CDR2 SYDVKM, per germline. This CDR3 reads CASRPGTSGVLAKNIQYF. CDR3 DNA sequence: TGTGCCAGCAGGCCCGGGACTAGCGGGGTCCTAGCCAAAAACATTCAGTACTTC.

This clone was detected a few times. The gene calls are TRBV19 and TRBJ2-3, with 8 bases identical to TRBD1. This CDR3 is built from 15 residues. V lost 6 bases to trimming and J lost 0 bases; unmatched junction nucleotides: 5. The germline gives CDR1 LNHDA, CDR2 SQIVND (reference sequence). The CDR3 DNA reads TGTGCCAGTAGCCCTGACAGGGGAAGCACAGATACGCAGTATTTT. This gives the protein CASSPDRGSTDTQYF. The full variable domain, in which reference TRBV19 and TRBJ2-3 provide the parts outside the CDR3, is DGGITQSPKYLFRKEGQNVTLSCEQNLNHDAMYWYRQDPGQGLRLIYYSQIVNDFQKGDIAEGYSVSREKKESFPLTVTSAQKNPTAFYLCASSPDRGSTDTQYFGPGTRLTVL.

The genes are TRBV7-2 and TRBJ2-1; 7 bases fit TRBD2. The germline V gene has CDR1 SGHTA and CDR2 FQGNSA. The CDR3 runs 15 residues. V lost 4 bases to trimming and J lost 8 bases; unmatched junction nucleotides: 11. CDR3 coding DNA: TGTGCCAGCAGCTCCAAGAGCGGGATTGGCTATGAGCAGTTCTTC. This encodes CASSSKSGIGYEQFF.

V gene TRBV27 combines with J gene TRBJ2-1; the D gene is possibly TRBD2 (6 bases). CDR3 length equals 13 residues. The V gene lost 11 bases and the J gene lost 2 bases, with 13 bases spanning the gap. The germline CDR1 and CDR2 sequences are MNHEY and SMNVEV (reference sequence). As DNA, the CDR3 is TGTGCCGCCTCGGCGGGACCCTACAATGAGCAGTTCTTC. Its protein product is CAASAGPYNEQFF.

This clone showed up just once. This sequence joins TRBV5-1 and TRBJ1-4; 8 positions agree with TRBD1. Trimming removed 1 base from V and 7 bases from J; junction bases left unmatched: 6. From germline, CDR1 is SGHRS and CDR2 YFSETQ. The CDR3 is made up of 15 amino acids. The CDR3 reads CASSLYTGGGEKLFF. The CDR3 nucleotides are TGCGCCAGCAGCTTGTACACAGGGGGAGGTGAAAAACTGTTTTTT.

The CDR3 loop reads CASGTMGHNEQFF. In DNA, the CDR3 is TGTGCCAGCGGTACAATGGGGCACAATGAGCAGTTCTTC. The chain has TRBV2 and TRBJ2-1, with D perhaps TRBD1 (5 bases). Germline assignment: CDR1 SNHLY and CDR2 FYNNEI. The CDR3 consists of 13 residues. V gave up 8 bases and J gave up 5 bases, with 13 bases separating them.